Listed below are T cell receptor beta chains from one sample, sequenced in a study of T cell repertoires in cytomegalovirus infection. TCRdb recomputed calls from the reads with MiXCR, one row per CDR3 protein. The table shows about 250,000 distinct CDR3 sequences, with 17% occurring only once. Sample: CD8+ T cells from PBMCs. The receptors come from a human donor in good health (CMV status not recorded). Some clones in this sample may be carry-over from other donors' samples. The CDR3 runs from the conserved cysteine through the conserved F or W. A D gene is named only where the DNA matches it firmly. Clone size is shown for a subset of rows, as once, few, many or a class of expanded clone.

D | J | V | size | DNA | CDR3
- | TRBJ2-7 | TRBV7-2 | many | TGTGCCAGCAGCTTAGCAGGGACCTACGAGCAGTACTTC | CASSLAGTYEQYF
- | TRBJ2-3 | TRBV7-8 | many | TGTGCCAGCAGCCATCAGCTCGGCATAAGTTCTCCTAGCACAGATACGCAGTATTTT | CASSHQLGISSPSTDTQYF
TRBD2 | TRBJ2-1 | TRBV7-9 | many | TGTGCCAGCAGCCCCACGACTAGCGGGGGGGTATACAATGAGCAGTTCTTC | CASSPTTSGGVYNEQFF
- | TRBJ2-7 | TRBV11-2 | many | TGTGCCAGCAGCCCAGGGGTAGGCCTTACCTACGAGCAGTACTTC | CASSPGVGLTYEQYF
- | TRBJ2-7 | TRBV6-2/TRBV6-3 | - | TGTGCCAGCAGCCTGACAGGACCACTCTACGAGCAGTACTTC | CASSLTGPLYEQYF
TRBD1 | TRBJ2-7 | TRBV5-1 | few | TGCGCCAGCAGCTTGGATTCCCCCGGGACAGGAAGCTACGAGCAGTACTTC | CASSLDSPGTGSYEQYF
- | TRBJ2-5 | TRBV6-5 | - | TGTGCCAGCAGTTACTCGAATATGGCAGCGACCCAGTACTTC | CASSYSNMAATQYF
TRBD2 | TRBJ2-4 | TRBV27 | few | TGTGCCAGCAGTTCTCACCTAGCGGGGGAAAACATTCAGTACTTC | CASSSHLAGENIQYF
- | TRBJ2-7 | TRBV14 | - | TGTGCCAGCAGCCAATCCCTCATACCCTACGAGCAGTACTTC | CASSQSLIPYEQYF
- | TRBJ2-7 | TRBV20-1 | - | TGCAGTGCTAGAGATATCGCCGGGGGACCTCCATACGAGCAGTACTTC | CSARDIAGGPPYEQYF
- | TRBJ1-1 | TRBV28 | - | TGTGCCAGCTGCATCGTCTCGGGTAGCACTGAAGCTTTCTTT | CASCIVSGSTEAFF
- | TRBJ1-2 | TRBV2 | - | TGTGCCAGCAGTGAAGCGCCGGCACCCTACAATAACTATGGCTACACCTTC | CASSEAPAPYNNYGYTF
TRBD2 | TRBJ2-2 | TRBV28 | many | TGTGCCAGCAGTCCCCCCCAGCGGGGGAGGACCGGGGAGCTGTTTTTT | CASSPPQRGRTGELFF
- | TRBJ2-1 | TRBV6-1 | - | TGTGCCAGCAGTGAATACGATGAGCAGTTCTTC | CASSEYDEQFF
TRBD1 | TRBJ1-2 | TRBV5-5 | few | TGTGCCAGCAGCTTGGAGGGACAGGGGGCAGGCTATGGCTACACCTTC | CASSLEGQGAGYGYTF
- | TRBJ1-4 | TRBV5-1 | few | TGCGCCAGCAGCTTGGATGGTGCAACTAATGAAAAACTGTTTTTT | CASSLDGATNEKLFF
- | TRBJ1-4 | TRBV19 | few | TGTGCCAGTAGTATTTTACCCGGGATTAATGAAAAACTGTTTTTT | CASSILPGINEKLFF
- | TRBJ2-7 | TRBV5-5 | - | TGTGCCAGCAGCTTAGTGGTGCGGGACTACGAGCAGTACTTC | CASSLVVRDYEQYF
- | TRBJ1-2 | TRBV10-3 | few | TGTGCCATCAGTGTAGAGGGGCGCATGGGTGGCTACACCTTC | CAISVEGRMGGYTF
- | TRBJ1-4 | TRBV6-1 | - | TGTGCCAGCAGTTCCATCGGGGGGAGGGGCGATGAAAAACTGTTTTTT | CASSSIGGRGDEKLFF
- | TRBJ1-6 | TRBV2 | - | TGTGCCAGCTTAGGCTCCTATAATTCACCCCTCCACTTT | CASLGSYNSPLHF
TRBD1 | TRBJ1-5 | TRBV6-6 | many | TGTGCCAGCAGTTACAGGGGGCAACAGCCCCAGCATTTT | CASSYRGQQPQHF
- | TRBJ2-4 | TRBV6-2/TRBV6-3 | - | TGTGCCAGCAGTTACGGCAGATTAGCCAAAAACATTCAGTACTTC | CASSYGRLAKNIQYF
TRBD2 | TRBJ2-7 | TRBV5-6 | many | TGTGCCAGCAGCGAACCTAGCGGGGGCTCCTACGAGCAGTACTTC | CASSEPSGGSYEQYF
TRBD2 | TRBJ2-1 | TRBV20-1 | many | TGCAGTGCTAGAGATTACAGGACTAGCGGGGCACGCTACAATGAGCAGTTCTTC | CSARDYRTSGARYNEQFF
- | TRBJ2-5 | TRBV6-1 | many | TGTGCCAGCATCATCACTCCTTGGGAGACCCAGTACTTC | CASIITPWETQYF
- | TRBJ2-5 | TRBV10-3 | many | TGTGCCATCAGTGAGTCTCCCCCAGCTTTTCAGACCCAGTACTTC | CAISESPPAFQTQYF
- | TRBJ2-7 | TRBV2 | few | TGTGCCAGCAGTTACCATGACGGAATCTACGAGCAGTACTTC | CASSYHDGIYEQYF
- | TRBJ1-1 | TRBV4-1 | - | TGCGCCAGCAGCCAAGAGGGCAGATACACTGAAGCTTTCTTT | CASSQEGRYTEAFF
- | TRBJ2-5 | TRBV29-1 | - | TGCAGCGTTAGGGACCGGGACTTCTCTCGACCTTTACAAGAGACCCAGTACTTC | CSVRDRDFSRPLQETQYF
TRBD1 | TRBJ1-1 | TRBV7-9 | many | TGTGCCAGCAGCTTACAGGGGGCTATAGAAGCTTTCTTT | CASSLQGAIEAFF
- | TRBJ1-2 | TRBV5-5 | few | TGTGCCAGCAGCTTGGGATACAGAGATGGCTACACCTTC | CASSLGYRDGYTF
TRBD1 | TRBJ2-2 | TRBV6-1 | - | TGTGCCAGCAGTGATCCCCGGACCGGGACAGGGGTTACCGGGGAGCTGTTTTTT | CASSDPRTGTGVTGELFF
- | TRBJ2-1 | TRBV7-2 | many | TGTGCCAGCAGCTTCCGGGGGGCTGCCAATGAGCAGTTCTTC | CASSFRGAANEQFF
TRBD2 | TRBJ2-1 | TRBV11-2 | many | TGTGCCAGCAGCAGTTCTCCGGGGGGGAGCTCCTACAATGAGCAGTTCTTC | CASSSSPGGSSYNEQFF
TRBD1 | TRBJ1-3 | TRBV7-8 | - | TGTGCCAAGATACAGGGGCCGGCTGGAAACACCATATATTTT | CAKIQGPAGNTIYF
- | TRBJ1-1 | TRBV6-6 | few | TGTGCCAGCAGAGACTCCGAAGCTTTCTTT | CASRDSEAFF
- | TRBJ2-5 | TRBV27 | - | TGTGCCAGCAGTTATTTCGGGGGAGAGACCCAGTACTTC | CASSYFGGETQYF
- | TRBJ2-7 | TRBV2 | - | TGTGCCAGCAGTGAAGTCAGCTACGAGCAGTACTTC | CASSEVSYEQYF
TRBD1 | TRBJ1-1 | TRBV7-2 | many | TGTGCCAGCAGCCTCGCAGTGAGGGGGCGCGACACTGAAGCTTTCTTT | CASSLAVRGRDTEAFF
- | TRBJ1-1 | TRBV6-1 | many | TGTGCCAGCAGTCGATGGCCGGGGCGAGGCGCTGAAGCTTTCTTT | CASSRWPGRGAEAFF
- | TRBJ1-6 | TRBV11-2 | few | TGTGCCAGCAGCTTAGATCTTGGCAGTTATAATTCACCCCTCCACTTT | CASSLDLGSYNSPLHF
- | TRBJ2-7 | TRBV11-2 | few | TGTGCCAGCAGCATGACAGCGGCGGGAGAGCAGTACTTC | CASSMTAAGEQYF
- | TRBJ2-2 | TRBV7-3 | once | TGTGACAGCAGCCCTTCCGGGGAGCTGTTTTTT | CDSSPSGELFF
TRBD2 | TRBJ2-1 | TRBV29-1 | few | TGCAGCGTTGACACGCGGGGGGGCATGAATGAGCAGTTCTTC | CSVDTRGGMNEQFF
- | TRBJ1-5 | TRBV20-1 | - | TGCAGTGCTAGAGATCGTCGGTATAGCAATCAGCCCCAGCATTTT | CSARDRRYSNQPQHF
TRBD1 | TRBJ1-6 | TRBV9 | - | TGTGCCAGCAGCGCCGGGACAGGGGTGGAGGCCCTCCACTTT | CASSAGTGVEALHF
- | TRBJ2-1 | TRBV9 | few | TGTGCCAGCAGCGTAGACAGTTCCTACAATGAGCAGTTCTTC | CASSVDSSYNEQFF
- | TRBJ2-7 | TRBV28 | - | TGTGCCAGCAGTTTGGCCTCTGGCTGGAGCTCCTACGAGCAGTACTTC | CASSLASGWSSYEQYF
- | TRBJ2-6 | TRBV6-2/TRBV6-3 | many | TGTGCCAGCAGTTACCGTGGTGGCTCTGGGGCCAACGTCCTGACTTTC | CASSYRGGSGANVLTF
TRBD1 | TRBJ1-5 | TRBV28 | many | TGTGCCAGCAGGATACAGGGGGGAAGTCAGCCCCAGCATTTT | CASRIQGGSQPQHF
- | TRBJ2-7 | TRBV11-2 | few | TGTGCCAGCAGCATGGGGGCCGGTGCGGGCGAGCAGTACTTC | CASSMGAGAGEQYF
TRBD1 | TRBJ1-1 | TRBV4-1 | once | TGCGCCAGCAGCCACCGGACAGGGGGGGACACTGAAGCTTTCTTT | CASSHRTGGDTEAFF
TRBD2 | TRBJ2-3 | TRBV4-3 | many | TGCGCCAGCAGCCAAGAACCGACTAGCGAAACAGATACGCAGTATTTT | CASSQEPTSETDTQYF
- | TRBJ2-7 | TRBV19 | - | TGTGCCAGTAGTCCCGGACCAGAGGTGTACGAGCAGTACTTC | CASSPGPEVYEQYF
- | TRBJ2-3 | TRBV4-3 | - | TGCGCCAGCAGCCAGGGTCCCAGGGCCGATACGCAGTATTTT | CASSQGPRADTQYF
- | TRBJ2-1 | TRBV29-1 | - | TGCAGCGTTGAGGCCGGGGTAGTCGGTGAGCAGTTCTTC | CSVEAGVVGEQFF
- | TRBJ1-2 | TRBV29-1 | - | TGCAGCGTTGAAAATAGGGACCTAAACTATGGCTACACCTTC | CSVENRDLNYGYTF
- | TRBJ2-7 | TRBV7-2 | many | TGTGCCAGCAGCTTAGTCAATCGGGGTGGCCACGAGCAGTACTTC | CASSLVNRGGHEQYF
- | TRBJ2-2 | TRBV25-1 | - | TGTGCCAGCAGTGGTTCCGGATGGGTCAACACCGGGGAGCTGTTTTTT | CASSGSGWVNTGELFF